The 3 T cell receptor beta chains reported below all come from one sample, sequenced in a study of OX40 agonist ivuxolimab in advanced cancers. The repertoire was sequenced with immunoSEQ multiplex PCR; TCRdb's copy has only in-frame clones and lacks some. The table has approximately 34,000 clones, approximately 81% seen once. This material consisted of CD4+ or CD8+ T cells sorted from blood, taken in a trial of the OX40 agonist ivuxolimab. The receptors originated from an adult with an advanced solid tumor such as melanoma, head and neck, liver or kidney cancer.

The chain has TRBV5-4 and TRBJ2-2; D is perhaps TRBD1 or TRBD2 (6 bases each). The ends were cut back, 3 bases at V and 6 bases at J, with 12 bases in the middle. The CDR3 is made up of 14 amino acids. Germline CDR1 is SGHNT and CDR2 is YYREEE (reference sequence). CDR3 in amino acids: CASSYRRGAGELFF. CDR3 DNA sequence: TGTGCCAGCAGCTATAGGAGGGGGGCCGGGGAGCTGTTTTTT.

The genes are TRBV11-2 and TRBJ2-5; no definite D call. CDR3 size: 15 residues. CDR1 is SGHAT and CDR2 is FQNNGV in the germline V gene. Trimming removed 0 bases at V and 3 bases at J, with 11 bases between. CDR3: CASSLEQRGEETQYF. CDR3 bases: TGTGCCAGCAGCTTAGAGCAGCGAGGAGAAGAGACCCAGTACTTC.

The chain employs TRBV5-6 and TRBJ2-1; D is unclear. CDR3 length: 14 residues. Germline V lookup: CDR1 SGHDT, CDR2 YYEEEE. Deletions cut 1 base from V and 4 bases from J, with 9 bases between. The CDR3 region has the DNA TGTGCCAGCAGCTTGCCGGGCTTATACAATGAGCAGTTCTTC. Its translation: CASSLPGLYNEQFF. Together with reference TRBV5-6 and TRBJ2-1, the CDR3 gives the full variable domain: DAGVTQSPTHLIKTRGQQVTLRCSPKSGHDTVSWYQQALGQGPQFIFQYYEEEERQRGNFPDRFSGHQFPNYSSELNVNALLLGDSALYLCASSLPGLYNEQFFGPGTRLTVL.